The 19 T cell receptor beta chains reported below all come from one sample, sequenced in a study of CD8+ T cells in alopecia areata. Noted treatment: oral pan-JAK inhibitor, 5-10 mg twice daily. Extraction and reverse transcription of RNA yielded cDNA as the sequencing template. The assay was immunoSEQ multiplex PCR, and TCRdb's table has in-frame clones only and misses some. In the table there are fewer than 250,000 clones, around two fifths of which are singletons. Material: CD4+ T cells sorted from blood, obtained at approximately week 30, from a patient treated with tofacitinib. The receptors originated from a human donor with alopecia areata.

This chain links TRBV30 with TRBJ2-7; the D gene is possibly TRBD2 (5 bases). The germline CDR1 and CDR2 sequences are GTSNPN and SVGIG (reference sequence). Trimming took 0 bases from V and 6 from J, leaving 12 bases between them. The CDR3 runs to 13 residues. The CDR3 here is CAWSVGDPGEQYF. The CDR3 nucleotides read TGTGCCTGGAGTGTGGGAGACCCTGGCGAGCAGTACTTC.

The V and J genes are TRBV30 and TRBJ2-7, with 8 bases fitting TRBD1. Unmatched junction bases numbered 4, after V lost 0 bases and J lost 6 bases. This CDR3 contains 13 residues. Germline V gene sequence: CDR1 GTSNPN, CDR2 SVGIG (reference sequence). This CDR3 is CAWSVQGGREQYF. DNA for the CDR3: TGTGCCTGGAGTGTACAGGGGGGACGCGAGCAGTACTTC.

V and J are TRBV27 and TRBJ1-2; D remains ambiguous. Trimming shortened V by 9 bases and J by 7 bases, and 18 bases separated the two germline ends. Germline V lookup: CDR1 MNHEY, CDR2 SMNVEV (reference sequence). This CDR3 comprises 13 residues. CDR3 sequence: CASKGQWGSGYTF. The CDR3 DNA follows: TGTGCCAGTAAAGGGCAGTGGGGAAGTGGCTACACCTTC.

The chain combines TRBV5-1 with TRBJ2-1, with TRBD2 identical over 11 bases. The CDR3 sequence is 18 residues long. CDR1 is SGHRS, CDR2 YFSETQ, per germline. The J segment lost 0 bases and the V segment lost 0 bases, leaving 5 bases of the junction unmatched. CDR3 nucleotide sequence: TGCGCCAGCAGCTTGGGGACTAGCGGGCGGAGCTCCTACAATGAGCAGTTCTTC. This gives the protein CASSLGTSGRSSYNEQFF.

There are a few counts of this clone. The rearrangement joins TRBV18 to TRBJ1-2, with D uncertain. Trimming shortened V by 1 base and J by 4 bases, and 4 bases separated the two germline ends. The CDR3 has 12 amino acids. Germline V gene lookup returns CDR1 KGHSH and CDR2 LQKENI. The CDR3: CASSPRGYGYTF. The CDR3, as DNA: TGTGCCAGCTCACCACGTGGCTATGGCTACACCTTC. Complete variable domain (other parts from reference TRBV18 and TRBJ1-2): NAGVMQNPRHLVRRRGQEARLRCSPMKGHSHVYWYRQLPEEGLKFMVYLQKENIIDESGMPKERFSAEFPKEGPSILRIQQVVRGDSAAYFCASSPRGYGYTFGSGTRLTVV.

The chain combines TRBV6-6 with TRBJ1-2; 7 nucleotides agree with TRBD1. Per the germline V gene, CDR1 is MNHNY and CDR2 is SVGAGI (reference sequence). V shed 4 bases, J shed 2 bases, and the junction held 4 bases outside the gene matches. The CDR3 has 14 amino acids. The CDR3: CASSSRGVNYGYTF. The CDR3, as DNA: TGTGCCAGCAGTTCCAGGGGGGTAAACTATGGCTACACCTTC.

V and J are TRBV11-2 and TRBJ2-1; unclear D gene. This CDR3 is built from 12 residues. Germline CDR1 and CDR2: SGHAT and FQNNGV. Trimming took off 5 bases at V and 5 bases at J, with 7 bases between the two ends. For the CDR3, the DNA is TGTGCCAGCAGCATCAACCACAATGAGCAGTTCTTC. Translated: CASSINHNEQFF.

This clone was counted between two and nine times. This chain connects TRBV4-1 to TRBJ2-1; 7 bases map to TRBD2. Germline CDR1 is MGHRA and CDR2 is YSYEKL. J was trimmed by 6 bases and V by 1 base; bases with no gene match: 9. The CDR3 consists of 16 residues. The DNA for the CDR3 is TGCGCCAGCAGCCAAGTCGCGGGAGTAATCATCAATGAGCAGTTCTTC. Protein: CASSQVAGVIINEQFF.

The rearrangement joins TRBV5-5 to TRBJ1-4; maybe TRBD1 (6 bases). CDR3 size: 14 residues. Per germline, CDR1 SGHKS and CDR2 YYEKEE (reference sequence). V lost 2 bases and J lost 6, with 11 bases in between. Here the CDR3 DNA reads TGTGCCAGCAGCTTACAGGGTCGGGATGAAAAACTGTTTTTT. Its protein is CASSLQGRDEKLFF.

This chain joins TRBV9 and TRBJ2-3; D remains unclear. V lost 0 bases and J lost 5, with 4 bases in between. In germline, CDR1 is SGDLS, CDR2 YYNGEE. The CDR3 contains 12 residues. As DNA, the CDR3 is TGTGCCAGCAGCGTAGAAAAAGATACGCAGTATTTT. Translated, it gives CASSVEKDTQYF. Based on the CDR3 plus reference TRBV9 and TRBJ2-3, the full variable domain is DSGVTQTPKHLITATGQRVTLRCSPRSGDLSVYWYQQSLDQGLQFLIQYYNGEERAKGNILERFSAQQFPDLHSELNLSSLELGDSALYFCASSVEKDTQYFGPGTRLTVL.

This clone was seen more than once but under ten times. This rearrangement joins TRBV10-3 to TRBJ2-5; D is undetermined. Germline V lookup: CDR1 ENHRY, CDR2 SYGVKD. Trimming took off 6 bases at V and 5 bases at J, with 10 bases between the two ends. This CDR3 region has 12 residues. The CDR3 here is CAISAEAETQYF. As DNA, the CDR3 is TGTGCCATCAGCGCGGAAGCGGAGACCCAGTACTTC.

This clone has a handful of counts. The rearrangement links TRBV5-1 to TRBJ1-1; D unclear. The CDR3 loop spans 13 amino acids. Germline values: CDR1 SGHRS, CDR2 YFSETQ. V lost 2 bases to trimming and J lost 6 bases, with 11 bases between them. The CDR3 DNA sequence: TGCGCCAGCAGCTTTGCGGGTATGGCTGAAGCTTTCTTT. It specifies CASSFAGMAEAFF.

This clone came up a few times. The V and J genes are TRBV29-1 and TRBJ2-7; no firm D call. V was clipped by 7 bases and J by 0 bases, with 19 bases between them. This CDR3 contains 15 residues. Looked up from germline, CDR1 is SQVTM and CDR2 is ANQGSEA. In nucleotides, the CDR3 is TGCAGCGCGCTCGGTCGGGCCACAAGCTCCTACGAGCAGTACTTC. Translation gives CSALGRATSSYEQYF.

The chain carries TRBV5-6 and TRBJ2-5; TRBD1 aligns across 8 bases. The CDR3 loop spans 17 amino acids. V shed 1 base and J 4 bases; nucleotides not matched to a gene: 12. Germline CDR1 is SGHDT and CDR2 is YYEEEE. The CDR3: CASSLYPGQAQGETQYF. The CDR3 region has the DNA TGTGCCAGCAGCTTGTACCCGGGACAGGCCCAGGGAGAGACCCAGTACTTC. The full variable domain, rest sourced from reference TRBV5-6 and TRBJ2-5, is DAGVTQSPTHLIKTRGQQVTLRCSPKSGHDTVSWYQQALGQGPQFIFQYYEEEERQRGNFPDRFSGHQFPNYSSELNVNALLLGDSALYLCASSLYPGQAQGETQYFGPGTRLLVL.

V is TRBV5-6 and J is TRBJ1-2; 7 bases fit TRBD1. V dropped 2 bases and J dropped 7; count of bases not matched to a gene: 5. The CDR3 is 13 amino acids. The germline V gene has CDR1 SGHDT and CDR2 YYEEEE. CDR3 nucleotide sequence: TGTGCCAGCAGCTTTTCCCGGACAGGTGGCTACACCTTC. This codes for CASSFSRTGGYTF.

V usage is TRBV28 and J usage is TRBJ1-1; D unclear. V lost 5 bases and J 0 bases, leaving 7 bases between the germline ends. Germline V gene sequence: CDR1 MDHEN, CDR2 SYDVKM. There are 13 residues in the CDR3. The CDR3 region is CASSVAVNTEAFF. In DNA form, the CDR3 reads TGTGCCAGCAGTGTGGCAGTGAACACTGAAGCTTTCTTT.

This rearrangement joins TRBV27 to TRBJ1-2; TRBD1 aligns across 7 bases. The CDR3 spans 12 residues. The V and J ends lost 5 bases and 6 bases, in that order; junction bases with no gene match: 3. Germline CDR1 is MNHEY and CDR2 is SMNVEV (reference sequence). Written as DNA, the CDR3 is TGTGCCAGCAGTCCTCAGGGGGATGGCTACACCTTC. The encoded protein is CASSPQGDGYTF.

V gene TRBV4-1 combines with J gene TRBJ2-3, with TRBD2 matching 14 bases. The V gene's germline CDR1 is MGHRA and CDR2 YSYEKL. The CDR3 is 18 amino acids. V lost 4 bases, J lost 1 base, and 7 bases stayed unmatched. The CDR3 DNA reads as TGCGCCAGCAGCCCCGGACTAGCGGGAGGCGGAGGCACAGATACGCAGTATTTT. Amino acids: CASSPGLAGGGGTDTQYF.

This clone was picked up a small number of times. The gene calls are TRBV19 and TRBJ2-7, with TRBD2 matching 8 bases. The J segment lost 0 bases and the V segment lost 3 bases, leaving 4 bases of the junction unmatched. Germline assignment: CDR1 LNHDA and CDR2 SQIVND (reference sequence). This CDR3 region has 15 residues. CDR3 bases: TGTGCCAGTAGTATTCAAAGCGGGAGCTCCTACGAGCAGTACTTC. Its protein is CASSIQSGSSYEQYF.